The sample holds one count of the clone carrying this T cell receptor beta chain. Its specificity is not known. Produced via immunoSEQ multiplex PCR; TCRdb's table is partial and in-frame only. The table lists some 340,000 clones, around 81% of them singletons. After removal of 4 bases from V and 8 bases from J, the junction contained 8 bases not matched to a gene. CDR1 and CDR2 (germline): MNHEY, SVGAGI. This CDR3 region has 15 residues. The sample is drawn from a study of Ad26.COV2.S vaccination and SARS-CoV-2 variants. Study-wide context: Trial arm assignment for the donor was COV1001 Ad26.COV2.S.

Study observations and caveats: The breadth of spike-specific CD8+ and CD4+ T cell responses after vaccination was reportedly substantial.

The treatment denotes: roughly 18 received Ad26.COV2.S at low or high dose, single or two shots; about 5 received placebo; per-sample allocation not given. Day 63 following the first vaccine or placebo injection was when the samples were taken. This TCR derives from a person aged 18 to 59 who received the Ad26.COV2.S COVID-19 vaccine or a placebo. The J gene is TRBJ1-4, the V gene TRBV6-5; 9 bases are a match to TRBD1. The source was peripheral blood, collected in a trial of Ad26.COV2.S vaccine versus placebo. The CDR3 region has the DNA TGTGCCAGCAGTTTACAACAGGGGGCTAGGGAAAAACTGTTTTTT. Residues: CASSLQQGAREKLFF.